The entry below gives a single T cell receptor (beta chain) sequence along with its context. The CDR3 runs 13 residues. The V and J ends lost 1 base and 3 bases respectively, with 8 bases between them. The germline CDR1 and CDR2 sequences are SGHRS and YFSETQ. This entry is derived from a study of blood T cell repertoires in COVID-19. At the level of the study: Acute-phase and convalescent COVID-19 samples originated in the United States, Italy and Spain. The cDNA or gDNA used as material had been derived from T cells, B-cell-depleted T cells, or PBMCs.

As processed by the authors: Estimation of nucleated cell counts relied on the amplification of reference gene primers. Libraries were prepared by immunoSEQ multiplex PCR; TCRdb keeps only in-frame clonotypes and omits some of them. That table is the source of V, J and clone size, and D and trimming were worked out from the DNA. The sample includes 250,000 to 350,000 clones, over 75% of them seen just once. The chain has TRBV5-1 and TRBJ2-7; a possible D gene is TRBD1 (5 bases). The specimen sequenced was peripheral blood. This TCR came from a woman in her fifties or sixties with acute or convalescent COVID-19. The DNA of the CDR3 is TGCGCCAGCAGCTTGACAGGCCTCTACGAGCAGTACTTC. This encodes CASSLTGLYEQYF.